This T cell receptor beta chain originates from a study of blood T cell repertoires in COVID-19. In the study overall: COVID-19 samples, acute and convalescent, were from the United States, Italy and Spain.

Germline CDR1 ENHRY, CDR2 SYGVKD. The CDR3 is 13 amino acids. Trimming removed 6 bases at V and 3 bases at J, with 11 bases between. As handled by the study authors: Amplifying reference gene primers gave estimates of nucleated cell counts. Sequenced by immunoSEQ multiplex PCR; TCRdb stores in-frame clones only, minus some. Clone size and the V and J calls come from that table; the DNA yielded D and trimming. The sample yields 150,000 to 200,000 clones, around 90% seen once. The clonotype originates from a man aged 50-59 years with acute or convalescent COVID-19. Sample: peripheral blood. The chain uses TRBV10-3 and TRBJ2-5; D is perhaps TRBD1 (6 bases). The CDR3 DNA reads TGTGCCATCAGACAGGGTACGGAAGAGACCCAGTACTTC. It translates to CAIRQGTEETQYF.